A selection of T cell receptor beta chains follows, all from one sample in a study of PD-L1 blockade in urothelial cancer. Sequenced by immunoSEQ multiplex PCR; TCRdb stores in-frame clones only, minus some. This table has 100,000 to 150,000 clones, roughly 88% appearing once. The material was PBMCs, obtained around atezolizumab (anti-PD-L1) treatment. The receptors originated from a man in his fifties with urothelial cancer. Both conserved end residues are part of each CDR3. D genes are given only for firm matches. Clone size is shown for a subset of rows, as once, few, many or a class of expanded clone.

d_call,v_call,clone_size,j_call,cdr3_aa,cdr3_nt
TRBD1,TRBV9,NA,TRBJ2-7,CASSETGTGQYEQYF,TGTGCCAGCAGCGAAACCGGGACAGGGCAATACGAGCAGTACTTC
NA,TRBV6-5,NA,TRBJ1-6,CASRHRDFGSPLHF,TGTGCCAGCAGACACCGGGACTTTGGGTCACCCCTCCACTTT
TRBD1,TRBV28,NA,TRBJ1-2,CASRHNRGRDYGYTF,TGTGCCAGCAGACATAACAGGGGGCGCGACTATGGCTACACCTTC
TRBD1,TRBV10-3,few,TRBJ1-6,CASTGGTGLGSLHF,TGTGCCAGCACCGGAGGGACAGGCCTAGGGTCCCTCCACTTT
NA,TRBV18,NA,TRBJ1-1,CASSPLILREGAFF,TGTGCCAGCTCACCACTAATCCTCAGGGAGGGAGCTTTCTTT
TRBD2,TRBV11-3,NA,TRBJ2-7,CASSLALSWWAGAGEQYF,TGTGCCAGCAGCTTAGCCCTCAGTTGGTGGGCGGGAGCTGGTGAGCAGTACTTC
TRBD2,TRBV6-1,NA,TRBJ2-3,CASFGGRFSDTQYF,TGTGCCAGCTTTGGCGGGAGGTTCTCAGATACGCAGTATTTT
TRBD2,TRBV18,NA,TRBJ2-3,CASSLNGLAVETDTQYF,TGTGCCAGCTCGTTAAACGGACTAGCGGTTGAGACAGATACGCAGTATTTT
NA,TRBV6-1,few,TRBJ1-5,CASSEGFGGQPQHF,TGTGCCAGCAGTGAAGGGTTCGGGGGTCAGCCCCAGCATTTT
TRBD2,TRBV28,NA,TRBJ2-7,CASSSPGTSGNSYEQYF,TGTGCCAGCAGTTCCCCCGGGACTAGCGGGAACTCCTACGAGCAGTACTTC
TRBD2,TRBV5-4,few,TRBJ2-2,CASSSGTSGNTGELFF,TGTGCCAGCAGCTCCGGGACTAGCGGGAACACCGGGGAGCTGTTTTTT
TRBD1,TRBV5-6,NA,TRBJ1-2,CASSLSTTGGAGYTF,TGTGCCAGCAGCTTATCAACCACAGGGGGCGCGGGCTACACCTTC
TRBD1,TRBV30,NA,TRBJ1-6,CAWSPRQGANNSPLHF,TGTGCCTGGAGTCCCAGACAGGGGGCTAATAATTCACCCCTCCACTTT
NA,TRBV9,NA,TRBJ2-1,CASSVAGHNDEQFF,TGTGCCAGCAGCGTAGCAGGACACAACGATGAGCAGTTCTTC
NA,TRBV7-8,NA,TRBJ2-2,CASSLKVGASGELFF,TGTGCCAGCAGCTTAAAGGTGGGAGCGTCCGGGGAGCTGTTTTTT
TRBD2,TRBV7-2,NA,TRBJ2-1,CASSKRGLAGGNEQFF,TGTGCCAGCAGCAAGAGGGGACTAGCGGGAGGCAATGAGCAGTTCTTC
NA,TRBV19,NA,TRBJ1-5,CASSTRGQTAQPQHF,TGTGCCAGTAGTACCCGCGGACAGACCGCTCAGCCCCAGCATTTT
NA,TRBV30,NA,TRBJ1-3,CAWSVRTTGNTIYF,TGTGCCTGGAGTGTACGAACTACTGGAAACACCATATATTTT
NA,TRBV11-3,NA,TRBJ1-1,CASSFVGASNTEAFF,TGTGCCAGCAGCTTTGTGGGGGCAAGTAACACTGAAGCTTTCTTT
TRBD1,TRBV18,once,TRBJ1-3,CASSPGQANTIYF,TGTGCCAGCTCACCCGGACAGGCAAACACCATATATTTT